This T cell receptor (beta chain) was identified in a study of CD8 T cells in Susac syndrome. Germline lookup yields CDR1 KGHSH and CDR2 LQKENI. V was pared by 3 bases and J by 3 bases, with 14 bases between. CDR3 length: 15 residues. TCR beta sequencing was performed on blood CD8+ and CD4+ T cells. With random hexamers, about 0.45 to 1 ug RNA was reverse transcribed. One entry per CDR3 protein, called by TCRdb with MiXCR from the immunoSEQ multiplex PCR reads. This sample carries approximately 120,000 distinct CDR3 sequences, less than 97% of them seen once, and the ten largest clones take 0.075% to 0.1%.

The sample comprised CD4+ T cells from PBMCs. The chain joins TRBV18 to TRBJ2-5; TRBD2 is a possible D gene (6 bases). The clonotype comes from a human donor in good health. CDR3 sequence: CASSPRRREEETQYF. CDR3 in DNA: TGTGCCAGCTCACCCCGAAGGAGGGAAGAAGAGACCCAGTACTTC.